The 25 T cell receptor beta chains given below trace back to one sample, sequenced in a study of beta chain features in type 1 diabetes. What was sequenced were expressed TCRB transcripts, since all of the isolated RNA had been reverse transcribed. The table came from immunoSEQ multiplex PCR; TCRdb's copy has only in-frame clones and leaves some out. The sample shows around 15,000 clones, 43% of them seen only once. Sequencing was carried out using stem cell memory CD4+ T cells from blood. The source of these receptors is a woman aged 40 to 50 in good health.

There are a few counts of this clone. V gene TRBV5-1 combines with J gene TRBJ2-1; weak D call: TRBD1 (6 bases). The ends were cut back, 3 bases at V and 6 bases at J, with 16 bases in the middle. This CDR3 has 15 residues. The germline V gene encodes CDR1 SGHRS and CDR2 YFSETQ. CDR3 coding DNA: TGCGCCAGCAGCTCCTGGGGGCCCGATTTCAATGAGCAGTTCTTC. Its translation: CASSSWGPDFNEQFF.

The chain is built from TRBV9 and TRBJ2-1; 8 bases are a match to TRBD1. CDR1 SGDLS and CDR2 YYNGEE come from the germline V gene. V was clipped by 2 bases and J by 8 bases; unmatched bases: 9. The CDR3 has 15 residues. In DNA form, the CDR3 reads TGTGCCAGCAGCGTCCTGGACAGGGTTTTGCATGAGCAGTTCTTC. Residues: CASSVLDRVLHEQFF.

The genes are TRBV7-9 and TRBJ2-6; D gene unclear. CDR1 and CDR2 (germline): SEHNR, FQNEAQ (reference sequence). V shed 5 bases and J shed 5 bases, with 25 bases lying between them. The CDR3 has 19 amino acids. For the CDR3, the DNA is TGTGCCAGCAGCCACATAGCATACCATGACCAAAGTCGGGCCAACGTCCTGACTTTC. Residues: CASSHIAYHDQSRANVLTF.

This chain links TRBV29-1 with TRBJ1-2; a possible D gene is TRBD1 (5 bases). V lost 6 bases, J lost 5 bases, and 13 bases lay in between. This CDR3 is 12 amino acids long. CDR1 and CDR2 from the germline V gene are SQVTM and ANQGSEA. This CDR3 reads CSVGGGEYGYTF. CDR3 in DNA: TGCAGCGTCGGCGGGGGGGAATATGGCTACACCTTC.

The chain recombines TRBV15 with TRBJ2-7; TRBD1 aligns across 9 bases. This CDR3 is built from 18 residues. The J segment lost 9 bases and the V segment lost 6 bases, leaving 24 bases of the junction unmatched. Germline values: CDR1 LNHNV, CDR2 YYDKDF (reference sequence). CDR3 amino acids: CATRSALLDRGPSERQYF. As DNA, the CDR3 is TGTGCCACCAGGAGCGCGCTATTGGACAGGGGCCCATCCGAGAGGCAGTACTTC.

The CDR3 bases are TGCAGCGTTGCGCCACGGACAGGGCTTGGTGAGCAGTTCTTC. Its protein is CSVAPRTGLGEQFF. The V call is TRBV29-1, the J call TRBJ2-1; 8 nucleotides line up with TRBD1. Germline V gene lookup returns CDR1 SQVTM and CDR2 ANQGSEA. V lost 4 bases to trimming and J lost 9 bases; unmatched junction nucleotides: 11. The CDR3 totals 14 residues.

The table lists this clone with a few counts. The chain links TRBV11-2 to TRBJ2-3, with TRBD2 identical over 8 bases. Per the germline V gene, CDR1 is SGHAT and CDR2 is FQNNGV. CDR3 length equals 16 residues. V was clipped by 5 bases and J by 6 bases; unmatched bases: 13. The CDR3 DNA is TGTGCCAGCAGCATGGCTCCGGGGGGGGCTGGGGATACGCAGTATTTT. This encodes CASSMAPGGAGDTQYF.

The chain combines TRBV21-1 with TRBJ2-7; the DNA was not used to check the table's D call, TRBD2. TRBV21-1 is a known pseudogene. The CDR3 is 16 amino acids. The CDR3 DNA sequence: TGTGCCAGCAGCAAAGCCCCGCACCCGGGGTCCTACGAGCAGTACTTC. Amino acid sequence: CASSKAPHPGSYEQYF.

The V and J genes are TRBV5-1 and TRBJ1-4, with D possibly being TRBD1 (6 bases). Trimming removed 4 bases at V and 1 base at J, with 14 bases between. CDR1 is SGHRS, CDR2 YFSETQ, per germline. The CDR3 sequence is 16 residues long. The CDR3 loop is CASSPGHSVTNEKLFF. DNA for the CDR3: TGCGCCAGCAGCCCGGGACATTCCGTAACTAATGAAAAACTGTTTTTT. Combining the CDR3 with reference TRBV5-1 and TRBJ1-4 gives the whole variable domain KAGVTQTPRYLIKTRGQQVTLSCSPISGHRSVSWYQQTPGQGLQFLFEYFSETQRNKGNFPGRFSGRQFSNSRSEMNVSTLELGDSALYLCASSPGHSVTNEKLFFGSGTQLSVL.

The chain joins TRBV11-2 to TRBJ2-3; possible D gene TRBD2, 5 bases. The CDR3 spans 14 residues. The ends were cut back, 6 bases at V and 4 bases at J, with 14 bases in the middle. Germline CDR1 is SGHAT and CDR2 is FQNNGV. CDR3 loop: CASSPGGSADTQYF. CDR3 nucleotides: TGTGCCAGCAGTCCCGGAGGCTCCGCAGATACGCAGTATTTT.

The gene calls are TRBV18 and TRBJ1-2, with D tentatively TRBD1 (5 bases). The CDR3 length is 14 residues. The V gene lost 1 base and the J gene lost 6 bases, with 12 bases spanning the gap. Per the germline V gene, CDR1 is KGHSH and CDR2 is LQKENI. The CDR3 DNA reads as TGTGCCAGCTCACCACAGCGGGAAGGGGATGGCTACACCTTC. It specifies CASSPQREGDGYTF.

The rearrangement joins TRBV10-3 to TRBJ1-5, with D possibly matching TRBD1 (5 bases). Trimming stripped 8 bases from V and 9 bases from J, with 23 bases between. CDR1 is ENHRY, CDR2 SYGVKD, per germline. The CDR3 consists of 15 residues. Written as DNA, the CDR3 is TGTGCCATCTCAGAGGCGGGGCAGGATCAGGTGCCCCAGCATTTT. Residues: CAISEAGQDQVPQHF.

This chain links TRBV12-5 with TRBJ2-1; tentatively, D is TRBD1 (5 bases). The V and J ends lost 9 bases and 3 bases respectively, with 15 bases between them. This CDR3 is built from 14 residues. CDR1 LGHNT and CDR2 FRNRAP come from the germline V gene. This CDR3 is CASLRAEYYNEQFF. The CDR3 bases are TGTGCTAGCCTCAGGGCGGAATACTACAATGAGCAGTTCTTC.

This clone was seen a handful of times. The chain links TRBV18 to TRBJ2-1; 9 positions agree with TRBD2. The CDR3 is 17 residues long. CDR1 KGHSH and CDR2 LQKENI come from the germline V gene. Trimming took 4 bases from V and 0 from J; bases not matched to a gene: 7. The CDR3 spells CASSRTSETFSYNEQFF. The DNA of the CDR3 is TGTGCCAGCTCACGGACTAGCGAAACCTTCTCCTACAATGAGCAGTTCTTC. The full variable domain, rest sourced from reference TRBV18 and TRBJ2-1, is NAGVMQNPRHLVRRRGQEARLRCSPMKGHSHVYWYRQLPEEGLKFMVYLQKENIIDESGMPKERFSAEFPKEGPSILRIQQVVRGDSAAYFCASSRTSETFSYNEQFFGPGTRLTVL.

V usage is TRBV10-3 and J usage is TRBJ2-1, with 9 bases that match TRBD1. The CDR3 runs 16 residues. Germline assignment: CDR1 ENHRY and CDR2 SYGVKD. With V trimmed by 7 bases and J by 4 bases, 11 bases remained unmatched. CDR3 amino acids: CAITLTRDRAYNEQFF. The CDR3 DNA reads TGTGCCATCACCCTAACCCGGGACAGGGCATACAATGAGCAGTTCTTC.

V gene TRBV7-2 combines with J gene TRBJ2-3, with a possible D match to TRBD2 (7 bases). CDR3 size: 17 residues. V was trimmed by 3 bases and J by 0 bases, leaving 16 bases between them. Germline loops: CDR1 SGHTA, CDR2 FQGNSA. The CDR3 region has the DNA TGTGCCAGCAGCTTCGGAGGGGGGGCTTATAGCACAGATACGCAGTATTTT. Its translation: CASSFGGGAYSTDTQYF.

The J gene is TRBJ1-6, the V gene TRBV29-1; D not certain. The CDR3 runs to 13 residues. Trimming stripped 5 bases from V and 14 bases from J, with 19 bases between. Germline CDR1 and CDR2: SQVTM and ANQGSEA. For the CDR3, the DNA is TGCAGCGTTAGTCTCGAGGAAGGCAATGCCCTCCACTTT. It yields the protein CSVSLEEGNALHF.

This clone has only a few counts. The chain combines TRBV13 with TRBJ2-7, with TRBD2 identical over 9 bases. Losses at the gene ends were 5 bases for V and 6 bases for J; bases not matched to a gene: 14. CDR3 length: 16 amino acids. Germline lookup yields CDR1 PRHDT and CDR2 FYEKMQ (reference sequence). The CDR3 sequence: CASSPQWGGGAGEQYF. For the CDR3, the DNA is TGTGCCAGCAGCCCACAATGGGGCGGGGGGGCTGGCGAGCAGTACTTC.

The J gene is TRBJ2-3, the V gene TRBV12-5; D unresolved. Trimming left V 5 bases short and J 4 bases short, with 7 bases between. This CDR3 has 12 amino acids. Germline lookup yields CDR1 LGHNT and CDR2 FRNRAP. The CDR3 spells CASGLSADTQYF. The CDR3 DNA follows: TGTGCTAGTGGTCTTTCGGCAGATACGCAGTATTTT.

This CDR3 is CASSLGLAAYQETQYF. In nucleotides, the CDR3 is TGCGCCAGCAGCTTGGGCCTAGCGGCGTACCAAGAGACCCAGTACTTC. This chain joins TRBV5-1 and TRBJ2-5, with 7 bases fitting TRBD2. The trim removed 0 bases at V and 0 bases at J, leaving 5 bases unmatched. Per germline, CDR1 SGHRS and CDR2 YFSETQ. The CDR3 is 16 amino acids.

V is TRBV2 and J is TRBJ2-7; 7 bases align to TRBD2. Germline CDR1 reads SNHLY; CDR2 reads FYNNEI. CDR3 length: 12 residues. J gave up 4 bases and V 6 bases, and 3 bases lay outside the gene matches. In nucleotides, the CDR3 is TGTGCCAGCAGGCCTAGCGGATACGAGCAGTACTTC. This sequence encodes CASRPSGYEQYF.

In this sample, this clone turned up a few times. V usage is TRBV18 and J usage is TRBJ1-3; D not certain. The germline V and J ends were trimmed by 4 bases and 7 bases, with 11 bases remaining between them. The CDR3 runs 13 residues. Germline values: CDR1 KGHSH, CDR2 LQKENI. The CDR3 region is CASSLVEENTIYF. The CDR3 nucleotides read TGTGCCAGCTCACTGGTAGAGGAGAACACCATATATTTT.

The CDR3 here is CASSPNGTIRPRGLEQYF. The CDR3 DNA is TGTGCCAGCTCCCCAAACGGGACTATTAGGCCTCGCGGGCTCGAGCAGTACTTC. The chain joins TRBV21-1 to TRBJ2-5; the DNA was not used to check the table's D call, TRBD2. Judging by the DNA end, TRBJ2-7 fits better; the J call may be wrong. TRBV21-1 is listed as a pseudogene. The CDR3 is 18 amino acids.

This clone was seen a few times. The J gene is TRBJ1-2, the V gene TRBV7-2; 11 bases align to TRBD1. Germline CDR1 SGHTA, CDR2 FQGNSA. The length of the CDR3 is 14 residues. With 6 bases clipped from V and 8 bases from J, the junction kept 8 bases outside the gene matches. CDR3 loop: CASSPGQGAGGYTF. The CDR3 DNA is TGTGCCAGCAGTCCCGGACAGGGGGCGGGGGGCTACACCTTC. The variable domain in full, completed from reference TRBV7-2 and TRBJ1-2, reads GAGVSQSPSNKVTEKGKDVELRCDPISGHTALYWYRQSLGQGLEFLIYFQGNSAPDKSGLPSDRFSAERTGGSVSTLTIQRTQQEDSAVYLCASSPGQGAGGYTFGSGTRLTVV.

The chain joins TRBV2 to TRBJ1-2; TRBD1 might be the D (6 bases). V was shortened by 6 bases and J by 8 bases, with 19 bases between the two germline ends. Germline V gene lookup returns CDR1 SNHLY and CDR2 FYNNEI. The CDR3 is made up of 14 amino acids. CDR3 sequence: CASRLTGIRGGYTF. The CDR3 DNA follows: TGTGCCAGCAGACTTACAGGGATAAGAGGGGGCTACACCTTC.